The rows below give T cell receptor beta chains drawn from one sample of a study of T cell repertoires in cytomegalovirus infection. TCRdb reprocessed the reads via MiXCR and lists one record per CDR3 protein. The sample lists around 200,000 distinct CDR3 sequences; about 40% were seen once. No antigen has been identified for these receptors. This sample comprised CD8+ T cells from cultured PBMCs, obtained from culture after CMV antigen stimulation. The receptor source for this set is a human donor in good health (CMV status not recorded). Some clones in this sample may be carry-over from other donors' samples. Both conserved end residues are part of each CDR3. A D gene is named only where the DNA matches it firmly. Size tells how often a clone was seen (once, few, many) or the class of an expanded clone, and some rows leave it out.

D gene | clone size | J gene | V gene | CDR3 protein | CDR3 DNA
. | . | TRBJ2-1 | TRBV6-5 | CASSYSGSRNNEQFF | TGTGCCAGCAGTTACTCGGGTAGCAGGAACAATGAGCAGTTCTTC
TRBD2 | few | TRBJ2-7 | TRBV6-1 | CASSPGASGFYEQYF | TGTGCCAGCTCTCCAGGGGCTAGCGGGTTCTACGAGCAGTACTTC
TRBD2 | . | TRBJ2-1 | TRBV7-6 | CASSLSLADEQFF | TGTGCCAGCAGCTTGTCACTAGCGGACGAGCAGTTCTTC
. | once | TRBJ2-5 | TRBV2 | CATEPGLGQETQYF | TGTGCCACCGAACCGGGCCTCGGCCAAGAGACCCAGTACTTC
TRBD2 | . | TRBJ2-3 | TRBV7-4 | CASSNFGTSGSLYTDTQYF | TGTGCCAGCAGCAACTTCGGGACTAGCGGGAGCCTGTACACAGATACGCAGTATTTT
. | . | TRBJ1-5 | TRBV4-1 | CASSPAQRRGVVQPQHF | TGCGCCAGCAGCCCAGCACAGCGGAGGGGAGTGGTCCAGCCCCAGCATTTT
TRBD1 | . | TRBJ2-2 | TRBV5-4 | CASSLAGTGGRELFF | TGTGCCAGCAGCTTGGCTGGGACAGGGGGCAGGGAGCTGTTTTTT
TRBD2 | many | TRBJ2-7 | TRBV11-2 | CANLRGSSGSAKQYF | TGTGCCAACCTCCGGGGGTCTAGCGGGTCGGCTAAGCAGTACTTC
TRBD1 | many | TRBJ2-1 | TRBV7-9 | CASSLAFRGHNEQFF | TGTGCCAGCAGCTTGGCCTTTAGGGGGCACAATGAGCAGTTCTTC
. | many | TRBJ2-2 | TRBV5-1 | CASSRGDSYTGELFF | TGCGCCAGCAGCCGTGGTGACAGCTACACCGGGGAGCTGTTTTTT
TRBD1 | . | TRBJ2-3 | TRBV12-3/TRBV12-4 | CASSVTGAPTDTQYF | TGTGCCAGCAGTGTGACAGGGGCCCCCACAGATACGCAGTATTTT
. | . | TRBJ2-1 | TRBV15 | CATSRETSRSVEQFF | TGTGCCACCAGCAGAGAAACTAGCCGGAGTGTCGAGCAGTTCTTC
. | few | TRBJ2-1 | TRBV4-2 | CASSLELAGEGWHEQFF | TGTGCCAGCAGCCTTGAACTAGCCGGAGAGGGGTGGCATGAGCAGTTCTTC
. | . | TRBJ2-7 | TRBV6-6 | CASSYPDSYEQYF | TGTGCCAGCAGTTACCCCGACTCCTACGAGCAGTACTTC
TRBD1 | . | TRBJ1-4 | TRBV10-1 | CASQQGMGEKLFF | TGCGCCAGCCAACAGGGGATGGGGGAAAAACTGTTTTTT
. | . | TRBJ2-1 | TRBV29-1 | CSVPGAYNEQFF | TGCAGCGTTCCTGGAGCCTACAATGAGCAGTTCTTC
TRBD2 | . | TRBJ2-1 | TRBV7-9 | CASSLVSGSLPYGTYNEQFF | TGTGCCAGCAGCTTAGTCAGCGGGAGCCTTCCATACGGGACCTACAATGAGCAGTTCTTC
. | . | TRBJ2-1 | TRBV27 | CASSLGPANNEQFF | TGTGCCAGCAGTTTGGGACCAGCTAACAATGAGCAGTTCTTC
. | . | TRBJ2-1 | TRBV5-4 | CASSFGDFLYNEQFF | TGTGCCAGCAGCTTCGGAGACTTCCTCTACAATGAGCAGTTCTTC
TRBD1 | . | TRBJ2-7 | TRBV7-6 | CASSRVSGTGAYEQYF | TGTGCCAGCAGCCGGGTTTCCGGGACAGGGGCCTACGAGCAGTACTTC
TRBD2 | . | TRBJ2-2 | TRBV12-3/TRBV12-4 | CASSTSGGAVGELFF | TGTGCCAGCAGTACTAGCGGGGGGGCGGTCGGGGAGCTGTTTTTT
. | . | TRBJ2-2 | TRBV7-3 | CASSPLAVVNTGELFF | TGTGCCAGCAGCCCTTTAGCAGTAGTGAACACCGGGGAGCTGTTTTTT
. | few | TRBJ2-7 | TRBV7-8 | CASSQAVYEQYF | TGTGCCAGCAGCCAAGCGGTCTACGAGCAGTACTTC
. | . | TRBJ2-5 | TRBV7-3 | CASSFQGETQYF | TGTGCCAGCAGCTTCCAGGGAGAGACCCAGTACTTC
. | few | TRBJ1-6 | TRBV6-1 | CASSTLDLALHF | TGTGCCAGCAGTACCTTGGACCTGGCCCTCCACTTT
. | few | TRBJ2-5 | TRBV7-6 | CASSPKFGLQETQYF | TGTGCCAGCAGCCCCAAGTTTGGGCTCCAAGAGACCCAGTACTTC
. | . | TRBJ1-6 | TRBV28 | CASSSNTGRNSPLHF | TGTGCCAGCAGTTCTAACACCGGGAGGAATTCACCCCTCCACTTT
TRBD1 | . | TRBJ1-4 | TRBV12-3/TRBV12-4 | CASSPRGQGPKELFF | TGTGCCAGCAGCCCCAGAGGACAGGGGCCAAAGGAACTGTTTTTT
. | once | TRBJ2-2 | TRBV7-3 | CASSVRGGSRRELFF | TGTGCCAGCAGCGTCAGGGGAGGGTCTCGCCGGGAGCTGTTTTTT
TRBD2 | few | TRBJ2-7 | TRBV7-8 | CASSFELAGGPFEQYF | TGTGCCAGCAGCTTCGAACTAGCGGGAGGCCCTTTCGAGCAGTACTTC
. | . | TRBJ2-2 | TRBV24-1 | CATSERGGGTGELFF | TGTGCCACCAGTGAACGGGGAGGAGGGACCGGGGAGCTGTTTTTT
. | . | TRBJ1-5 | TRBV12-3/TRBV12-4 | CASSLMGSNQPQHF | TGTGCCAGCAGTTTGATGGGTAGCAATCAGCCCCAGCATTTT
. | . | TRBJ1-2 | TRBV6-1 | CASSSRREGGYTF | TGTGCCAGCAGCTCGAGGAGGGAGGGTGGCTACACCTTC
. | few | TRBJ1-6 | TRBV4-1 | CASSHPGPHSYNSPLHF | TGCGCCAGCAGCCACCCGGGGCCCCACTCCTATAATTCACCCCTCCACTTT
. | . | TRBJ2-5 | TRBV7-6 | CASSPVGLQETQYF | TGTGCCAGCAGCCCGGTGGGGCTCCAAGAGACCCAGTACTTC
. | . | TRBJ1-2 | TRBV10-3 | CAISDQSLDGYTF | TGTGCCATCAGTGACCAATCACTCGATGGCTACACCTTC
. | . | TRBJ2-7 | TRBV5-8 | CASSLHPRYEQYF | TGTGCCAGCAGCTTGCACCCGAGGTACGAGCAGTACTTC
. | . | TRBJ1-2 | TRBV6-6 | CTNWDKDYGYTF | TGTACCAACTGGGACAAGGACTATGGCTACACCTTC
. | . | TRBJ2-5 | TRBV28 | CASSLTAEGQETQYF | TGTGCCAGCAGTTTAACGGCCGAGGGACAAGAGACCCAGTACTTC
. | few | TRBJ1-3 | TRBV10-3 | CAISESTRTADRGNTIYF | TGTGCCATCAGTGAGTCGACTCGGACGGCAGACAGGGGAAACACCATATATTTT
. | . | TRBJ2-3 | TRBV24-1 | CATSDRQDSYTQYF | TGTGCCACCAGTGACCGCCAGGACAGCTATACGCAGTATTTT